The T cell receptor beta chain under discussion was sequenced for a study of response to subunit inactivated influenza vaccine. Study-level points and caveats: The authors put forward the suggestion that each seasonal influenza vaccination may bring in only a limited number of new T cells.

This clonotype appeared a few times. Antigen specificity is unknown. There are 16 residues in the CDR3. CDR1 is SGHRS, CDR2 YFSETQ, per germline. Trimming left V 0 bases short and J 9 bases short, with 18 bases between. TCRdb re-analysed the RT-PCR reads in MiXCR, keeping a single row per CDR3 protein. The table has about 700,000 distinct CDR3 sequences, around 16% seen once. The chain recombines TRBV5-1 with TRBJ2-2; D perhaps matches TRBD2 (5 bases). The receptor's source is a man in his fifties or sixties who received an inactivated influenza vaccine. The source was PBMCs from blood, collected about 12 days after vaccination. Here the CDR3 reads CASSLALAESRRELFF. CDR3 nucleotides: TGCGCCAGCAGCTTGGCCCTAGCCGAGTCGAGGAGGGAGCTGTTTTTT.